Shown below are 3 T cell receptor beta chains from a single sample sequenced in a study of early T cells in non-severe SARS-CoV-2 infection. TCRdb re-analysed the 5' RACE reads in MiXCR, keeping a single row per CDR3 protein. The table records some 56,000 distinct CDR3 sequences, 10% to 13% of them present only once. Sequencing input: whole blood. Receptors originate from an adult who was a healthcare worker with PCR-confirmed SARS-CoV-2 infection or an uninfected control (not recorded which).

The CDR3 protein is CASSSGVKNTIYF. Written as DNA, the CDR3 is TGTGCCAGCAGCTCCGGGGTCAAAAACACCATATATTTT. This chain links TRBV7-8 with TRBJ1-3, with D hard to call. V dropped 4 bases and J dropped 6 bases, with 10 bases sitting between them. The CDR3 runs 13 residues. The germline gives CDR1 SGHVS, CDR2 FQNEAQ.

This clonotype was observed at least ten times. The chain joins TRBV20-1 to TRBJ2-7; no firm D call. The germline V and J ends were trimmed by 8 bases and 2 bases, with 10 bases remaining between them. The CDR3 loop spans 11 amino acids. Germline CDR1 DFQATT, CDR2 SNEGSKA (reference sequence). The CDR3 protein is CSPQGTYEQYF. The CDR3 DNA follows: TGCAGTCCCCAAGGGACCTACGAGCAGTACTTC.

This clonotype was picked up many times. The chain recombines TRBV11-2 with TRBJ2-1; D may be TRBD2 (6 bases). Trimming removed 5 bases from V and 2 bases from J, with 7 bases in between. CDR3 size: 13 residues. Germline CDR1 reads SGHAT; CDR2 reads FQNNGV. CDR3 nucleotide sequence: TGTGCCAGCAGCACGGGGGCCTACAATGAGCAGTTCTTC. Its protein is CASSTGAYNEQFF.